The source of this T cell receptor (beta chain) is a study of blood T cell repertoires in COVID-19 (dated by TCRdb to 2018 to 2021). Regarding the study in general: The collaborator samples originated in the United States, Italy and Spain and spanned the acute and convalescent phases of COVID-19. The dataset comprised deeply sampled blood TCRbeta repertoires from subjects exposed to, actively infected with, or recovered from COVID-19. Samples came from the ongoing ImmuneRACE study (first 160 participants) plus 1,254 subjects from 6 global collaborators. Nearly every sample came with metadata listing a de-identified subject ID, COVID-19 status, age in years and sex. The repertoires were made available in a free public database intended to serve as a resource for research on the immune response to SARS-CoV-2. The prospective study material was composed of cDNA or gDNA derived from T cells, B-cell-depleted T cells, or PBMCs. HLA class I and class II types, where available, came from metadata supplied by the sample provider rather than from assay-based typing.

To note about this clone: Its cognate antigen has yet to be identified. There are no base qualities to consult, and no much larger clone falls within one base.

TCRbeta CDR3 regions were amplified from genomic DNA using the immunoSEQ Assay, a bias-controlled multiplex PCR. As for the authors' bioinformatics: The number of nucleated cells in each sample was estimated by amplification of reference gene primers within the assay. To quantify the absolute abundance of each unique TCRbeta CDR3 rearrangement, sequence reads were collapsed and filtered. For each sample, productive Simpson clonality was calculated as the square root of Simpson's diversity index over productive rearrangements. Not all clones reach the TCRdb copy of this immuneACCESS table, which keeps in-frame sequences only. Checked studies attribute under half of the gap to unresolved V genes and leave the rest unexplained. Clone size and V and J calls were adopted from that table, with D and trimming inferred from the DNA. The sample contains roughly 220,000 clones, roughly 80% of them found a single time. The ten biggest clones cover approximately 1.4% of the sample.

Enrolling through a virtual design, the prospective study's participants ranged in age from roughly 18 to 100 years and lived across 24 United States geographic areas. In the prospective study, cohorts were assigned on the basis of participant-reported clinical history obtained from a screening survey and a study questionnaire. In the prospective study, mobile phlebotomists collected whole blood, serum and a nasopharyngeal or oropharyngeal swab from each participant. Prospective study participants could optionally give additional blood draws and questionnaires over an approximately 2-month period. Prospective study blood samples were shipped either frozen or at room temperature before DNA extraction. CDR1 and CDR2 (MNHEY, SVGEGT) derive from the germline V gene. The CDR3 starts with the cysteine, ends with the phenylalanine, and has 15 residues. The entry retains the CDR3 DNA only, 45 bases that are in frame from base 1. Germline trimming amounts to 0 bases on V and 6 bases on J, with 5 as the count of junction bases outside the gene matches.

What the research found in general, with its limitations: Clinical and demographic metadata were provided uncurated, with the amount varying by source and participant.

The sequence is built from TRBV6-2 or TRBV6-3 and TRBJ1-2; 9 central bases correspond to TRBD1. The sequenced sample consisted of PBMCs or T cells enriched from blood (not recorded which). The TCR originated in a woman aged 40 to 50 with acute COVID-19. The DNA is TGTGCCAGCAGTTACTCGCAACAGGGGGCAGATGGCTACACCTTC. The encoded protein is CASSYSQQGADGYTF.